The 20 T cell receptor beta chains reported below all come from one sample, sequenced in a study of T-cell memory formation after mild COVID-19. TCRdb analysed the 5' RACE reads with MiXCR anew, one entry per CDR3 protein. The sample carries roughly 240,000 distinct CDR3 sequences, 16% recorded once. The specimen was PBMCs or a T cell subset sorted from them (not recorded which). The receptor set was obtained from a man aged 18 to 30 who had mild COVID-19 (a few samples of this study predate the infection). Cell type and time point are not known.

This clonotype was seen more than once but under ten times. This rearrangement joins TRBV7-2 to TRBJ2-7; D call uncertain. The V gene's germline CDR1 is SGHTA and CDR2 FQGNSA. This CDR3 has 15 amino acids. V was trimmed by 1 base and J by 6 bases, leaving 16 bases between them. The chain's CDR3 is CASSLERGVGGEQYF. The CDR3 DNA follows: TGTGCCAGCAGCTTAGAGCGCGGAGTAGGTGGCGAGCAGTACTTC.

Ten or more counts support this clonotype. J is TRBJ2-2 and V is TRBV7-6; 8 bases align to TRBD1. Unmatched junction bases numbered 6, after V lost 6 bases and J lost 3 bases. The germline gives CDR1 SGHVS, CDR2 FNYEAQ. The length of the CDR3 is 15 residues. In DNA form, the CDR3 reads TGTGCCAGCAGATCCGGACAGGGCTACACCGGGGAGCTGTTTTTT. It encodes CASRSGQGYTGELFF.

Turning to this clonotype: At one boundary the junction diverges from the germline segment, which might be a read error. The gene calls are TRBV5-1 and TRBJ1-1; D is unclear. Per the germline V gene, CDR1 is SGHRS and CDR2 is YFSETQ. CDR3 length: 13 residues. The CDR3 region is CASSLGGLAEAIF. CDR3 in DNA: TGCGCCAGCAGCTTGGGAGGGTTGGCTGAAGCCATCTTT.

In this sample, this clonotype turned up many times. The chain recombines TRBV7-9 with TRBJ2-2; no clear D. Trimming shortened V by 4 bases and J by 4 bases, and 4 bases separated the two germline ends. CDR3 size: 12 residues. Germline assignment: CDR1 SEHNR and CDR2 FQNEAQ (reference sequence). The CDR3 spells CASSSFTGELFF. CDR3 bases: TGTGCCAGCAGCTCCTTCACCGGGGAGCTGTTTTTT.

This clonotype was counted a few times. The J gene is TRBJ2-5, the V gene TRBV7-8; D is possibly TRBD1 or TRBD2 (5 bases each). V was cut by 5 bases and J by 5 bases, with 18 bases left in between. Germline CDR1 reads SGHVS; CDR2 reads FQNEAQ. This CDR3 is built from 15 residues. The CDR3 nucleotides are TGTGCCAGCAGCCACTCCGGGACCATGGGGGAGACCCAGTACTTC. Translated: CASSHSGTMGETQYF.

The chain carries TRBV7-2 and TRBJ1-3, with D perhaps TRBD1 (6 bases). The CDR3 contains 16 residues. CDR1 SGHTA and CDR2 FQGNSA come from the germline V gene. V lost 3 bases, J lost 0 bases, and 12 bases lay in between. The CDR3 DNA sequence: TGTGCCAGCAGCTTCGGACAGAGCAACTCTGGAAACACCATATATTTT. Translating gives CASSFGQSNSGNTIYF.

There are many counts of this clonotype. CDR3 protein: CASSLIGGTLYGYTF. Written as DNA, the CDR3 is TGTGCCAGCAGTTTGATAGGAGGGACCCTCTATGGCTACACCTTC. The chain couples TRBV27 to TRBJ1-2; D possibly corresponds to TRBD1 (5 bases). The length of the CDR3 is 15 residues. CDR1 and CDR2 from the germline V gene are MNHEY and SMNVEV (reference sequence). V lost 3 bases, J lost 4 bases, and 15 bases lay in between.

This clonotype was counted a few times. V usage is TRBV5-1 and J usage is TRBJ2-3, with 10 nucleotides matching TRBD1. The CDR3 loop spans 15 amino acids. From germline, CDR1 is SGHRS and CDR2 YFSETQ. J lost 3 bases, V lost 3 bases, and 4 bases had no gene match. CDR3 DNA sequence: TGCGCCAGCAGCTCGGGGGGACAGGGGACAGATACGCAGTATTTT. It is translated as CASSSGGQGTDTQYF. The full variable domain, in which reference TRBV5-1 and TRBJ2-3 provide the parts outside the CDR3, is KAGVTQTPRYLIKTRGQQVTLSCSPISGHRSVSWYQQTPGQGLQFLFEYFSETQRNKGNFPGRFSGRQFSNSRSEMNVSTLELGDSALYLCASSSGGQGTDTQYFGPGTRLTVL.

This clonotype is a singleton in its sample. V usage is TRBV6-6 and J usage is TRBJ1-2, with D maybe TRBD1 (5 bases). The CDR3 consists of 16 residues. Germline loops: CDR1 MNHNY, CDR2 SVGAGI (reference sequence). V gave up 5 bases and J gave up 6 bases, with 22 bases separating them. CDR3 nucleotide sequence: TGTGCCAGCAGTCCACTGGGACTCAAATTAGAACATGGCTACACCTTC. This sequence encodes CASSPLGLKLEHGYTF.

The rearrangement links TRBV12-3 or TRBV12-4 to TRBJ1-1, with D perhaps TRBD1 (6 bases). The CDR3 sequence is 14 residues long. The V end lost 6 bases, the J end lost 1 base, and 12 bases lay between the germline ends. Written as DNA, the CDR3 is TGTGCCAGCAGCCGAGGACAGAGGAACACTGAAGCTTTCTTT. This encodes CASSRGQRNTEAFF.

The chain joins TRBV2 to TRBJ1-2; weak D call: TRBD1 (6 bases). The CDR3 runs to 15 residues. Germline V gives CDR1 SNHLY, CDR2 FYNNEI. Trimming shortened V by 8 bases and J by 4 bases, and 20 bases separated the two germline ends. The CDR3 region is CASFRRTAPPYGYTF. DNA of the CDR3: TGTGCCAGCTTTCGACGGACAGCCCCCCCCTATGGCTACACCTTC.

This clonotype was detected many times. The V call is TRBV5-1, the J call TRBJ2-7; tentatively, D is TRBD1 (6 bases). Trimming shortened V by 0 bases and J by 2 bases, and 24 bases separated the two germline ends. The CDR3 consists of 19 residues. CDR1 SGHRS and CDR2 YFSETQ come from the germline V gene. The chain's CDR3 is CASSLVVKPSRQEAYEQYV. DNA of the CDR3: TGCGCCAGCAGCTTGGTCGTTAAGCCGTCCCGACAGGAGGCCTACGAGCAGTACGTC.

The chain uses TRBV6-2 or TRBV6-3 and TRBJ1-5, with 7 bases fitting TRBD1. Trimming took 0 bases from V and 1 from J; bases not matched to a gene: 3. Germline lookup yields CDR1 MNHEY and CDR2 SVGEGT. CDR3 length equals 16 residues. This CDR3 reads CASSYSRQGSNQPQHF. CDR3 coding DNA: TGTGCCAGCAGTTACTCGAGACAGGGAAGCAATCAGCCCCAGCATTTT.

This clonotype has ten or more counts. In nucleotides, the CDR3 is TGTGCCAGCAGCTTGCCGTCTAGCGGGGGACGGAACACCGGGGAGCTGTTTTTT. Its protein product is CASSLPSSGGRNTGELFF. The chain uses TRBV5-5 and TRBJ2-2, with 10 bases matching TRBD2. V lost 1 base and J lost 1; bases outside the gene matches: 7. Germline values: CDR1 SGHKS, CDR2 YYEKEE (reference sequence). CDR3 length: 18 amino acids.

This chain joins TRBV5-6 and TRBJ2-7; D uncertain. Germline V CDR1 and CDR2: SGHDT, YYEEEE. This CDR3 region has 13 residues. This CDR3 reads CASSLLGSFEQYV. The CDR3 region has the DNA TGTGCCAGCAGCTTGCTAGGGTCCTTCGAGCAGTACGTC.

A few counts support this clonotype. This chain connects TRBV18 to TRBJ2-7; D may correspond to TRBD1 or TRBD2 (5 bases each). Germline loops: CDR1 KGHSH, CDR2 LQKENI. The ends were cut back, 3 bases at V and 1 base at J, with 10 bases in the middle. The CDR3 is 14 residues long. DNA for the CDR3: TGTGCCAGCTCACCGGGGACCTTTTCCTACGAGCAGTACGTC. Translating gives CASSPGTFSYEQYV.

The chain employs TRBV7-9 and TRBJ2-7; D possibly corresponds to TRBD2 (6 bases). The length of the CDR3 is 14 residues. The germline gives CDR1 SEHNR, CDR2 FQNEAQ (reference sequence). V was cut by 5 bases and J by 3 bases, with 14 bases left in between. In DNA form, the CDR3 reads TGTGCCAGCAGCCCAGTGGGACTTGGCTACGAGCAGTACGTC. It is translated as CASSPVGLGYEQYV.

This sequence joins TRBV20-1 and TRBJ2-1; maybe TRBD1 (7 bases). CDR3 size: 14 residues. Trimming shortened V by 6 bases and J by 9 bases, and 21 bases separated the two germline ends. CDR1 and CDR2 (germline): DFQATT, SNEGSKA (reference sequence). The CDR3 is CSAFRATGRGEQFF. The DNA for the CDR3 is TGCAGTGCCTTCCGGGCGACAGGGCGGGGTGAGCAGTTCTTC.

In this sample, this clonotype turned up a few times. J is TRBJ1-1 and V is TRBV5-1; 8 bases match TRBD1. CDR3 length: 13 residues. With V trimmed by 2 bases and J by 7 bases, 4 bases remained unmatched. The germline CDR1 and CDR2 sequences are SGHRS and YFSETQ. The CDR3 region is CASSLQGEGEAFF. For the CDR3, the DNA is TGCGCCAGCAGCTTACAGGGGGAGGGTGAAGCTTTCTTT.

This clonotype has only a few counts. V usage is TRBV7-2 and J usage is TRBJ1-5; unclear D gene. The CDR3 is 15 residues long. Trimming left V 1 base short and J 2 bases short, with 9 bases between. Germline CDR1 is SGHTA and CDR2 is FQGNSA. The CDR3 protein is CASSLGGSGNQPQHF. The CDR3 DNA sequence: TGTGCCAGCAGCTTAGGAGGTTCTGGCAATCAGCCCCAGCATTTT.